This T cell receptor (beta chain) was found in a study of cytomegalovirus exposure and HLA in healthy donors (TCRdb year 2017). At the level of the whole study: An earlier analysis of roughly 500 of the donors reported 276 Gb of sequence data and some 110 million unique TCR beta sequences obtained from about 179 million T cells. Typing coverage differed by locus: A, B, C, DRB1 and DQB1 were typed in roughly 629-630 donors, DQA1 in 500 to 550, DPA1 in over 600, and DPB1 in 400 to 480. Five DR-DQ haplotypes were treated as single units for association and clustering because of strong linkage in the cohort. Both class I and class II loci were covered by HLA typing, at four-digit resolution. Donor age, sex, ethnicity and CMV serostatus were collected together with the repertoire data. The study was designed to test whether signatures of past pathogen exposure could be identified by cataloging public T cell receptors. High-throughput TCR immunosequencing, statistical association of individual TCRs with disease status, and machine learning were combined to predict cytomegalovirus infection status. Along with the roughly 710-subject first cohort, a separate validation cohort of over 90 different subjects was used. An earlier analysis of several hundred of the donors applied high-throughput TCR beta sequencing to assess whether each TCR beta V gene segment acted as functional or pseudogenic. All discovery cohort repertoires had been generated on a single sequencing platform. The T cell repertoires of several hundred subjects were profiled by immunosequencing and related to cytomegalovirus serostatus. Among the roughly 400 genotyped donors, about 85% belonged to the genetic ancestry cluster associated with self-reported Caucasian donors. Genome-wide SNP genotypes for about three fifths of the roughly 670 donors were used in a later genetic analysis, which treated that subset as a discovery cohort. A later analysis re-analyzed previously published TCR beta repertoires from approximately 700 donors and added high-resolution HLA genotyping to study TCR occurrence patterns. The later analysis used no new phenotypic data to find candidate immune exposures, relying instead on TCR beta sequences and their occurrence across donors. Across 300 to 400 genotyped donors of the cohort, an average of roughly 250,000 unique TCR beta nucleotide sequences per donor were sequenced, and roughly 20% of those sequences were non-productive. An early release covering roughly 600 HLA-typed donors comprised approximately 300 gigabases of sequencing data and 65 million to 100 million unique TCR sequences. Overall study results and their limits: V-gene and J-gene trimming of TCR beta chains was associated with a missense DCLRE1C variant in a later genetic analysis, and the association was replicated in an independent cohort. According to a later analysis, most CMV-associated TCR beta chains appeared to be HLA-restricted, and the HLA associations seemed to be driven largely by CMV exposure. A cluster of highly shared sequence variants was judged likely to represent a technical artifact of the sequencing pipeline. Fewer than 20 rarely observed V segments, including chromosome 9 orphons, were excluded from the earlier analysis of several hundred of the donors because counts were too low. A later analysis found that TCR association rates varied across HLA loci, with DRB1 alleles showing the most associated TCRs and HLA-C alleles the fewest. Some IMGT-functional V segments, including TRBV6-2 and TRBV6-3, could not be distinguished by the 87-base-pair reads and were therefore excluded. The authors suggested that the approach could potentially be generalized to other disease states and immunological phenotypes. Across donors, most TCR sequences were observed very rarely, whereas some public TCRs were present in many individuals. Sequencing depth was assumed to be roughly uniform across donors in the presence/absence analyses, though that assumption may not hold. A later genetic analysis reported fewer N-insertions in productive TCRs among donors in an Asian-associated ancestry cluster than the roughly 670-donor mean. Because HLA typing was missing for some donors at each locus, association tests included only the typed subset. A later analysis found that HLA-associated TCR beta chains were more clonally expanded and had lower generation probabilities than equally common non-associated chains. A few of the identified cytomegalovirus-associated TCR beta chains were confirmed in vitro to be specific for cytomegalovirus antigens. Linkage disequilibrium might explain the correlated functional status among segregating V segments, but an unknown experimental factor could not be ruled out. Immune exposure information for the cohort was limited to CMV serostatus. A further reported finding was that TCR beta sequences accurately predicted the HLA-A and HLA-B alleles for most subjects in the first cohort. Only TCR beta chains were sequenced in this cohort, and the absence of alpha or paired-chain data limited detectable features. A later analysis associated around 16,000 TCR beta sequences with specific HLA alleles at a false discovery rate of 0.05. Several of the top co-occurrence clusters appeared to be linked to parvovirus B19, influenza, CMV and Epstein-Barr virus, according to a later analysis. In an earlier analysis of about 600 of the donors, most TCR beta V segments appeared in productive rearrangements about 87% or about 30% of the time, broadly matching IMGT annotations. The study listed 164 TCR beta chains as associated with cytomegalovirus. Assigning TCR associations to individual alleles was difficult when HLA alleles, especially DR and DQ, strongly co-occurred. Cytomegalovirus status was reported to be diagnosed by the classifier with high specificity and sensitivity in both the original and validation cohorts.

The cohort consisted of some 730 healthy bone marrow donors. At the time of sampling, all cohort members were nominally healthy, though unrecorded immune exposures were likely present. The donor was CMV seropositive and belonged to the group of 250 to 300 seropositive cohort members. Every donor gave a peripheral blood sample, and the peripheral blood mononuclear cells from that sample were used for TCR beta sequencing. The Qiagen DNeasy Blood Extraction Kit was used to extract genomic DNA from the blood cell samples. Library prep was done by the immunoSEQ multiplex PCR assay. For the multiplex PCR, a mixture combining 60 forward primers for TCR Vbeta segments and 13 reverse primers for TCR Jbeta segments was used. The CDR3 region of rearranged TCR beta genes was amplified from genomic DNA with a multiplex PCR assay. The Illumina HiSeq System was used to sequence the amplified TCR beta libraries as 87-base-pair reads. The published analysis was carried out like this. A later analysis counted approximately 84 million unique TCR beta chains across the 666 repertoires, and 9.5 million to 11 million of these chains were shared by at least two donors. A nearest-neighbor algorithm error-corrected the raw reads and collapsed the reads into unique sequences, merging closely related sequences to remove PCR and sequencing errors. Alignment of CDR3 sequences to IMGT reference sequences was used to assign V, D and J gene segments. For a sequence to be retained, a match of at least six nucleotides to both a V gene segment and a J gene segment was required. Rearrangements were classified as productive when the CDR3 lacked stop codons and remained in frame with V and J, and all other rearrangements were classified as non-productive. CDR3 was defined according to IMGT convention as the region running from the second conserved V-encoded cysteine to the conserved J-encoded phenylalanine. The earlier analysis of about 640 of the donors excluded any sequence lacking an unambiguous match to a single V gene segment. An earlier analysis of a few hundred of the donors classified V segments as functional when productive rearrangements were above 56.7% and as segregating when the standard deviation between donors was above 5%. A statistical classification framework was built to diagnose cytomegalovirus status from the catalog of TCR beta chain sequences. A later analysis assigned V and J genes by comparing TCR nucleotide sequences with IMGT/GENE-DB human TR gene sequences. In a later analysis, CDR3 sequences and most-parsimonious VDJ recombination scenarios were assigned using the TCRdist pipeline. In a later analysis, every TCR beta chain was defined by the combination of its CDR3 amino acid sequence and its V-gene family, and reads without a unique V-gene family were dropped. A later analysis removed over 500 highly shared, low-generation-probability nucleotide sequences to deal with suspected cross-contamination and a sequencing artifact. In a later analysis, a clonal expansion index was calculated for each public chain from normalized within-repertoire ranks of inferred template counts. In a later analysis, generation probabilities were computed with a VDJ recombination model fitted to out-of-frame rearrangements, and the resulting probabilities were checked against IGoR. In a later analysis, hypergeometric tests were used to score TCR-TCR, TCR-HLA and TCR-CMV co-occurrence, with a repertoire-size bias correction applied to TCR pairs. In a later analysis, false discovery rates were estimated by permuting HLA or CMV assignments 20 times. A later analysis grouped co-occurring TCRs with DBSCAN, adding TCRdist sequence similarity when clustering within HLA-allele-positive subsets. Repertoires with fewer than 30,000 or more than 120,000 public chains were left out of co-occurrence clustering, as were five repertoires with anomalous nucleotide sharing. TCRdb mirrors the immuneACCESS table, restricted to in-frame sequences. Some clones are absent from its copies; in checked studies, under half trace to an unresolved V gene, and the reason for the others is unknown. The V and J calls and the clone size are those of that table, but D and trimming were determined from the DNA. The record for this sample contains tens of thousands of clones. 3% to 4% of the sample comes from the top ten.

The CDR3 has 15 amino acids, counting the end cysteine and phenylalanine. Only the CDR3 DNA stays, 45 bases, in frame from base 1. Reading the germline V gene gives CDR1 MGHRA and CDR2 YSYEKL. The junction carries 12 bases between V and J, which are trimmed by 3 bases and 4 bases respectively. A word on this clone: Its antigen specificity is not known.

The clonotype comes from a man between 18 and 35 years old in good health and CMV-seropositive. The V gene is TRBV4-1 and the J gene is TRBJ2-2, and TRBD2 may be the D gene, going by 6 matching bases. Sequences were obtained from PBMCs. The bases are TGCGCCAGCAGCCAGGAGACTAGACTCACCGGGGAGCTGTTTTTT. Its protein product is CASSQETRLTGELFF.